This entry lists 5 T cell receptor beta chains sequenced from one sample in a study of molecular identifiers for immune sequencing clone quantification. TCRdb re-called the PCR reads with MiXCR, one entry per CDR3 protein. The sample has 300,000 to 350,000 distinct CDR3 sequences, roughly 23% seen once. Specimen: naive CD8+ T cells from blood, with Jurkat cell RNA spiked in. The sample's subset: FACS-sorted CD8+CD4-CCR7+CD45RA+ naive T cells. These receptors were obtained from a human donor in good health. Some libraries in this study had Jurkat cell RNA spiked in.

The CDR3 region has the DNA TGTGCCAGCAGTGGAAGGACAGGAAGCTCCTACGAGCAGTACTTC. Translated: CASSGRTGSSYEQYF. The chain links TRBV2 to TRBJ2-7; 7 nucleotides match TRBD1. Trimming cost V 4 bases and J 0 bases; bases outside gene matches: 6. Germline V CDR1 and CDR2: SNHLY, FYNNEI. This CDR3 is built from 15 residues.

This clonotype was recorded many times. The V and J genes are TRBV2 and TRBJ2-7, with D possibly matching TRBD2 (6 bases). Germline V gene lookup returns CDR1 SNHLY and CDR2 FYNNEI. Between the trimmed V and J ends, which lost 6 bases and 2 bases, there was a span of 17 bases. The CDR3 extends over 15 amino acids. The CDR3 sequence: CASRTGRGGTYEQYF. The CDR3 DNA follows: TGTGCCAGCAGAACAGGACGGGGAGGTACCTACGAGCAGTACTTC.

This clonotype was seen at least ten times. In DNA form, the CDR3 reads TGTGCCAGCAGGGGCTTAGGGGTCGAAAACATTCAGTACTTC. Translation gives CASRGLGVENIQYF. The chain uses TRBV7-9 and TRBJ2-4, with D possibly being TRBD1 (5 bases). CDR1 is SEHNR, CDR2 FQNEAQ, per germline (reference sequence). The CDR3 sequence is 14 residues long. The germline V and J ends were trimmed by 6 bases and 5 bases, with 14 bases remaining between them.

This clonotype was counted ten times or more. The chain uses TRBV15 and TRBJ1-1, with D possibly matching TRBD1 (5 bases). V lost 0 bases and J lost 5, with 13 bases in between. This CDR3 has 15 residues. CDR1 is LNHNV and CDR2 is YYDKDF in the germline V gene (reference sequence). CDR3 loop: CATSREFTGLTEAFF. CDR3 sequence (DNA): TGTGCCACCAGCAGAGAATTTACAGGATTAACTGAAGCTTTCTTT.

About this clonotype: A much larger clone sits a single nucleotide away, making a read error possible. The chain employs TRBV25-1 and TRBJ2-1; TRBD1 matches 11 bases. Germline V gene lookup returns CDR1 MGHDK and CDR2 SYGVNS. This CDR3 has 15 amino acids. This CDR3 is CVSSEVGQGAYEQFF. The CDR3 DNA reads as TGTGTCAGCAGTGAAGTCGGACAGGGGGCCTATGAGCAGTTCTTC.